The text below deals with one TCR beta chain. Its specificity is not known. The data belong to a study of cytomegalovirus exposure and HLA in healthy donors. General study findings and limits: By HLA locus, TCR association rates varied in a later analysis, with DRB1 showing the most and HLA-C the fewest. In all likelihood, a cluster of highly shared sequence variants was a sequencing artifact.

Primers included in the PCR were 60 Vbeta and 13 Jbeta primers. Produced via immunoSEQ multiplex PCR; TCRdb's table is partial and in-frame only. The sample has around 120,000 clones, around 80% seen once. Germline V lookup: CDR1 SGDLS, CDR2 YYNGEE. Trimming removed 3 bases from V and 4 bases from J; junction bases left unmatched: 8. This CDR3 is built from 15 residues. The chain recombines TRBV9 with TRBJ1-1; 8 nucleotides line up with TRBD1. This clonotype was obtained from a woman aged 40-49 years in good health and CMV-seronegative. The sample comprised PBMCs. CDR3 DNA sequence: TGTGCCAGCAGCGGGTCCCAGGGGGCGGGCACTGAAGCTTTCTTT. The encoded protein is CASSGSQGAGTEAFF.